This T cell receptor (beta chain) was captured by sequencing in a study of beta chain features in type 1 diabetes. Note on this clone: Its target is unknown.

V was cut by 5 bases and J by 9 bases, with 14 bases left in between. The CDR3 has 13 amino acids. Germline-derived CDR1 and CDR2 are SGHAT and FQNNGV. Findings and caveats of the study: The naive, central memory and Treg TCRB repertoires showed an apparent similarity that was greater among patients than among healthy donors.

The isolated RNA, all of it, was reverse transcribed, so expressed TCRB transcripts were what got sequenced. Repertoires were generated with immunoSEQ multiplex PCR, while TCRdb's copy carries only in-frame clones and drops some. Here the sample spans approximately 160,000 clones, about 8.1% being singletons. Sequencing was done on a sample of central memory CD4+ T cells from blood. The sequence was collected from a man between 18 and 35 years old in good health. The chain links TRBV11-2 to TRBJ1-5, with D possibly being TRBD1 (5 bases). CDR3 nucleotides: TGTGCCAGCAGCCCTCTAATGGGGCTGCCCCAGCATTTT. Its translation is CASSPLMGLPQHF.